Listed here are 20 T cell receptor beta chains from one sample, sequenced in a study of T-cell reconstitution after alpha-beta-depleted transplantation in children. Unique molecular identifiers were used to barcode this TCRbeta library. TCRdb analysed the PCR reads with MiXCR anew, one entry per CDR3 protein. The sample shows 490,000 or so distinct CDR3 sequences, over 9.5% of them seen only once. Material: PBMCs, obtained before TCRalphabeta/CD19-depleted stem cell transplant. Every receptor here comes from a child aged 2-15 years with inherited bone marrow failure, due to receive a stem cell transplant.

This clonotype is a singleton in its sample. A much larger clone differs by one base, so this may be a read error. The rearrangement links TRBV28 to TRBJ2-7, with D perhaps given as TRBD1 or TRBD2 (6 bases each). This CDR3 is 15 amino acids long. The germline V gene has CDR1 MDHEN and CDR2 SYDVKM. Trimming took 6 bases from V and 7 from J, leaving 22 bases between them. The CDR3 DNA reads TGTGCCAGCAGATTTGTTGGACAGCGGGTTCGAGAGCAGTACTTC. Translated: CASRFVGQRVREQYF.

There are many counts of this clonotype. The CDR3 nucleotides read TGTGCCAGCAGTTTTAGGCCAGATCCCTTGCAGGACCCAGATACGCAGTATTTT. The encoded protein is CASSFRPDPLQDPDTQYF. V gene TRBV27 combines with J gene TRBJ2-3; the D is unclear. This CDR3 has 18 residues. Germline CDR1 reads MNHEY; CDR2 reads SMNVEV (reference sequence). V gave up 3 bases and J gave up 4 bases, with 23 bases separating them.

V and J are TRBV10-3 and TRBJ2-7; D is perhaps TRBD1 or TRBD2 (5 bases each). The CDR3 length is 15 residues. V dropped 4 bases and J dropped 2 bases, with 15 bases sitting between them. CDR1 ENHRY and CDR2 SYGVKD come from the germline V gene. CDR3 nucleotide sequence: TGTGCCATCAGTGTAGGGATCGGGACCACCTACGAGCAGTACTTC. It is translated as CAISVGIGTTYEQYF.

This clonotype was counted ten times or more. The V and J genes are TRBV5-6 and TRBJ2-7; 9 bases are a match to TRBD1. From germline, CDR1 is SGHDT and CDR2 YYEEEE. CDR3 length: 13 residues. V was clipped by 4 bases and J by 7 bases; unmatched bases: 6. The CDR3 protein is CASSPQGAEEQYF. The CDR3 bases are TGTGCCAGCAGCCCACAGGGGGCTGAAGAGCAGTACTTC.

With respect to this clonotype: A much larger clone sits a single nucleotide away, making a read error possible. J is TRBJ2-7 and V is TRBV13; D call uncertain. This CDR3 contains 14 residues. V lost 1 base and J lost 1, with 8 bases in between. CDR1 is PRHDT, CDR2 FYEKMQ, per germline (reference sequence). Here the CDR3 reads CASSLDTPSYEQYF. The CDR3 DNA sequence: TGTGCCAGCAGCTTAGACACCCCGTCCTACGAGCAGTACTTC.

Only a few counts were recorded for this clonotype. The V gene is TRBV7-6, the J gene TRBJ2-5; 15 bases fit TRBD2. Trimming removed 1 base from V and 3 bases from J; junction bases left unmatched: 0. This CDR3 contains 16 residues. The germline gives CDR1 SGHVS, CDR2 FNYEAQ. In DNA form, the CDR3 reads TGTGCCAGCAGCTTAGGGACTAGCGGGAGGGAAGAGACCCAGTACTTC. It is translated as CASSLGTSGREETQYF.

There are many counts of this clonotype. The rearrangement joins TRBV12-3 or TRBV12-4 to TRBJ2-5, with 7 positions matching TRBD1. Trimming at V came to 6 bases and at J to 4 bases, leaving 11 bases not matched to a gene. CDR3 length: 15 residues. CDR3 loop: CASSPRRGPVETQYF. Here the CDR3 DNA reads TGTGCCAGCAGCCCTCGAAGGGGGCCGGTAGAGACCCAGTACTTC.

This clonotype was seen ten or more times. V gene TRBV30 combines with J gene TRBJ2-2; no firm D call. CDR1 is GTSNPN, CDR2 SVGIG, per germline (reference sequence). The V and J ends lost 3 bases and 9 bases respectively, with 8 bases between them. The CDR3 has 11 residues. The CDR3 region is CAWSLRWELFF. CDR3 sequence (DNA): TGTGCCTGGAGCCTACGGTGGGAGCTGTTTTTT.

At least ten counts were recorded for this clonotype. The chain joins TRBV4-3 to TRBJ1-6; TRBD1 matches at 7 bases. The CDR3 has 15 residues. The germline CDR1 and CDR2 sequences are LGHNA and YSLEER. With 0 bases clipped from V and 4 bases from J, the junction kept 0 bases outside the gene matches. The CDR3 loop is CASSQEGQYNSPLHF. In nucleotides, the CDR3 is TGCGCCAGCAGCCAAGAGGGACAGTATAATTCACCCCTCCACTTT.

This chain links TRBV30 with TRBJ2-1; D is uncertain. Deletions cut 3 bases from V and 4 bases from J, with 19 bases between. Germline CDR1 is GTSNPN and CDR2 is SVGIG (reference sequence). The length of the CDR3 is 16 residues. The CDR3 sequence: CAWRIPGGFFYNEQFF. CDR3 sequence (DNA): TGTGCCTGGAGGATCCCCGGCGGATTTTTTTACAATGAGCAGTTCTTC. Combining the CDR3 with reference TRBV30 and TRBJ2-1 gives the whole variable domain SQTIHQWPATLVQPVGSPLSLECTVEGTSNPNLYWYRQAAGRGLQLLFYSVGIGQISSEVPQNLSASRPQDRQFILSSKKLLLSDSGFYLCAWRIPGGFFYNEQFFGPGTRLTVL.

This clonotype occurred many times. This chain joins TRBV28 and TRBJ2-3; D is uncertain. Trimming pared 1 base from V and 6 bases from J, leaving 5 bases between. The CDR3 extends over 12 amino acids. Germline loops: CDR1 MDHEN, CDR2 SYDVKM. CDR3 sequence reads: CASSLSLDTQYF. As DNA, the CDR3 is TGTGCCAGCAGTTTATCATTGGATACGCAGTATTTT.

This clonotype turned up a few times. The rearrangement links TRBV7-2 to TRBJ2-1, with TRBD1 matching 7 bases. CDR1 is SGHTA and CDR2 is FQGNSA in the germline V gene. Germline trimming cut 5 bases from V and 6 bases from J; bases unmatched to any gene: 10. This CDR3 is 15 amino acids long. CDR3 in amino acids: CASSVGGRVANEQFF. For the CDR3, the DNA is TGTGCCAGCAGCGTAGGGGGCAGGGTCGCCAATGAGCAGTTCTTC.

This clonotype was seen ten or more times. The CDR3 nucleotides are TGTGCCACCAGTGATTTGCACGAGGCGGGAGATGACAATGAGCAGTTCTTC. Its translation: CATSDLHEAGDDNEQFF. V and J are TRBV24-1 and TRBJ2-1; 7 nucleotides agree with TRBD2. The CDR3 is 17 amino acids. The V segment lost 0 bases and the J segment 5 bases; nucleotides outside the gene matches: 9. Looked up from germline, CDR1 is KGHDR and CDR2 is SFDVKD.

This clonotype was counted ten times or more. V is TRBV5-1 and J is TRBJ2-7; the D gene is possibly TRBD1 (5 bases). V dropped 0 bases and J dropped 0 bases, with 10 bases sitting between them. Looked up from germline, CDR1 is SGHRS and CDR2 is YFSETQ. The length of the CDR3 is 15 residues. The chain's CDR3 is CASSLDGAPSYEQYF. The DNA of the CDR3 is TGCGCCAGCAGCTTGGATGGGGCCCCCTCCTACGAGCAGTACTTC.

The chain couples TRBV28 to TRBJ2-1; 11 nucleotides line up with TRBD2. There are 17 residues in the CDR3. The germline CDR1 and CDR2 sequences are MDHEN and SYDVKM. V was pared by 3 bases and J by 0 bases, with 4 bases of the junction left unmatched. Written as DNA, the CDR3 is TGTGCCAGCAGTTTCCCGACTAGCGGGGACTCCTACAATGAGCAGTTCTTC. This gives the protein CASSFPTSGDSYNEQFF.

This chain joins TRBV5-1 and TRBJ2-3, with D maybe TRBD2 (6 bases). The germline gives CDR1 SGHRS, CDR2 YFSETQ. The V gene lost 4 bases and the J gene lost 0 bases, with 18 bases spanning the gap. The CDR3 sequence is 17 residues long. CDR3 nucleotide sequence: TGCGCCAGCAGCCCTATTTTCGGGAGCGGAAGCACAGATACGCAGTATTTT. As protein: CASSPIFGSGSTDTQYF. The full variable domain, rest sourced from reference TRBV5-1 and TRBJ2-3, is KAGVTQTPRYLIKTRGQQVTLSCSPISGHRSVSWYQQTPGQGLQFLFEYFSETQRNKGNFPGRFSGRQFSNSRSEMNVSTLELGDSALYLCASSPIFGSGSTDTQYFGPGTRLTVL.

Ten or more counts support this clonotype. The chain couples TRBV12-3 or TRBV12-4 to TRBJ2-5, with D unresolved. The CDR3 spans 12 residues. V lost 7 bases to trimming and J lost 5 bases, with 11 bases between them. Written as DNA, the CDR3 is TGTGCCAGCACCCGAGTTCGGGAGACCCAGTACTTC. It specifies CASTRVRETQYF.

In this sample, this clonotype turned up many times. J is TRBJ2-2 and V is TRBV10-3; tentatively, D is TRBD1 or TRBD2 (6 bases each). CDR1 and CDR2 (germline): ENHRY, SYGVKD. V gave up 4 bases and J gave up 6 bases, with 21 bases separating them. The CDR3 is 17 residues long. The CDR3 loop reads CAISGQSGGSEAGELFF. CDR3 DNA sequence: TGTGCCATCAGTGGGCAATCCGGGGGCTCGGAGGCCGGGGAGCTGTTTTTT.

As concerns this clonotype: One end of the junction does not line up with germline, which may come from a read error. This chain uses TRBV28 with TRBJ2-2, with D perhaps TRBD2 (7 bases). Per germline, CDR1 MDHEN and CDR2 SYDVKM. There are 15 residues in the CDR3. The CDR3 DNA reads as TGTGCCAGCAGTTTTTCGGGGAGGGGGGCCGGGCAGCTGTTTTTT. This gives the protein CASSFSGRGAGQLFF.

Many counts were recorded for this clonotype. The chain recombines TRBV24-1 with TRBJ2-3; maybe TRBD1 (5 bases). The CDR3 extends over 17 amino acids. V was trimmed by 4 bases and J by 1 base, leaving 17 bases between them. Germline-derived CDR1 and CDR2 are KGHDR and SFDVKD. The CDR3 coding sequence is TGTGCCACCAGTGAAGTGAATCCAGGGCGAGGCACAGATACGCAGTATTTT. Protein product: CATSEVNPGRGTDTQYF.